Listed below are T cell receptor beta chains from one sample, sequenced in a study of T cell responses to AZD1222 COVID-19 vaccine. Assay used: immunoSEQ multiplex PCR; TCRdb lists only in-frame clones, some missing. The sample records 130,000 to 150,000 clones, 85% to 95% being singletons. This sample comprised peripheral blood, obtained after recovery from COVID-19. Every receptor here comes from an adult who had recovered from COVID-19. The CDR3 runs from the conserved cysteine through the conserved F or W. D genes are given only for firm matches. Size values are once, few and many counts, or a class for expanded clones, and some rows have none.

TRBV7-9	TRBD2	.	TRBJ2-1	CASSRRTLLAGVDEQFF	TGTGCCAGCAGCCGCCGAACGCTACTAGCGGGAGTAGATGAGCAGTTCTTC
TRBV7-2	.	.	TRBJ1-4	CASRGDEKLFF	TGTGCCAGCAGGGGGGATGAAAAACTGTTTTTT
TRBV6-5	TRBD2	.	TRBJ2-7	CASTLTSGKSEQYF	TGTGCCAGCACCCTGACTAGCGGGAAATCCGAGCAGTACTTC
TRBV29-1	.	.	TRBJ2-5	CSVERQNLQETQYF	TGCAGCGTTGAACGCCAGAATCTTCAAGAGACCCAGTACTTC
TRBV28	.	.	TRBJ1-5	CASSFRSRDSNQPQHF	TGTGCCAGCAGTTTTCGCAGCCGGGATAGCAATCAGCCCCAGCATTTT
TRBV28	.	.	TRBJ1-5	CASSPPGSSNQPQHF	TGTGCCAGCAGCCCCCCAGGGTCTAGCAATCAGCCCCAGCATTTT
TRBV19	.	once	TRBJ1-6	CASSIQGRNSPLHF	TGTGCCAGTAGTATACAGGGGAGGAATTCACCCCTCCACTTT
TRBV7-8	TRBD1	once	TRBJ2-3	CASSRPGQGVTDTQYF	TGTGCCAGCAGCCGCCCGGGACAGGGGGTCACAGATACGCAGTATTTT
TRBV27	TRBD1	once	TRBJ1-2	CASRKGQGASYGYTF	TGTGCCAGCAGGAAGGGACAGGGGGCGAGCTATGGCTACACCTTC
TRBV5-1	.	.	TRBJ1-1	CASSLGHTNTEAFF	TGCGCCAGCAGCCTGGGACATACGAACACTGAAGCTTTCTTT
TRBV5-1	.	.	TRBJ2-5	CASSENEETQYF	TGCGCCAGCAGCGAAAACGAAGAGACCCAGTACTTC
TRBV29-1	.	.	TRBJ2-7	CSVGEGDSVVIYEQYF	TGCAGCGTTGGAGAGGGGGACTCTGTCGTGATCTACGAGCAGTACTTC
TRBV7-9	.	.	TRBJ2-7	CASSLGRTVGAYEQYF	TGTGCCAGCAGCTTAGGAAGGACAGTTGGCGCCTACGAGCAGTACTTC
TRBV14	TRBD2	.	TRBJ2-1	CASSQVYSLTGGKSEQFF	TGTGCCAGCAGCCAAGTCTATTCCTTGACGGGAGGGAAAAGTGAGCAGTTCTTC
TRBV6-5	.	.	TRBJ2-7	CASSYSDSEKAYF	TGTGCCAGCAGTTACTCCGACAGCGAAAAGGCGTACTTC
TRBV28	.	.	TRBJ2-2	CASSLSVGELFF	TGTGCCAGCAGTTTATCGGTCGGGGAGCTGTTTTTT
TRBV5-1	.	.	TRBJ1-2	CASSLESRGSLNYGYTF	TGCGCCAGCAGCTTGGAGTCTCGGGGGAGCCTTAACTATGGCTACACCTTC
TRBV27	.	.	TRBJ2-7	CASSLGLGNYEQYF	TGTGCCAGCAGTTTAGGGCTAGGGAACTACGAGCAGTACTTC
TRBV15	.	.	TRBJ1-5	CATSRANQPQHF	TGTGCCACCAGCAGAGCTAATCAGCCCCAGCATTTT
TRBV2	.	.	TRBJ2-5	CASSLRQGLETQYF	TGTGCCAGCAGCCTTCGGCAGGGTTTGGAGACCCAGTACTTC
TRBV3-1/TRBV3-2	.	.	TRBJ1-2	CASSQGRGPDGYTF	TGTGCCAGCAGCCAAGGACGAGGACCAGATGGCTACACCTTC
TRBV2	.	.	TRBJ1-5	CASSEALQGKPQHF	TGTGCCAGCAGTGAAGCGCTTCAAGGGAAGCCCCAGCATTTT
TRBV20-1	.	.	TRBJ2-7	CSVGKASEQYF	TGCAGTGTCGGTAAGGCGTCCGAGCAGTACTTC
TRBV28	.	.	TRBJ2-2	CASSRDCPTGELFF	TGTGCCAGCAGCCGGGACTGTCCCACCGGGGAGCTGTTTTTT
TRBV7-2	.	.	TRBJ2-1	CASSLGVPRGKYNEQFF	TGTGCCAGCAGCTTAGGAGTCCCGCGAGGTAAATACAATGAGCAGTTCTTC
TRBV18	.	.	TRBJ2-1	CASSPRGYNEQFF	TGTGCCAGCTCACCCCGGGGGTACAATGAGCAGTTCTTC
TRBV19	.	.	TRBJ1-5	CASSIGQISNQPQHF	TGTGCCAGTAGTATAGGACAGATTAGCAATCAGCCCCAGCATTTT
TRBV10-3	.	.	TRBJ2-2	CAIKGPRETGELFF	TGTGCCATAAAGGGACCCCGCGAGACCGGGGAGCTGTTTTTT
TRBV19	.	once	TRBJ2-2	CASAGNGELFF	TGTGCCTCCGCGGGAAACGGGGAGCTGTTTTTT
TRBV27	TRBD2	.	TRBJ2-1	CASSSAGGRFNEQFF	TGTGCCAGCAGTTCTGCGGGAGGCCGCTTCAATGAGCAGTTCTTC
TRBV9	.	.	TRBJ2-2	CASSVESRGRNTGELFF	TGTGCCAGCAGCGTAGAGAGTAGGGGCAGAAACACCGGGGAGCTGTTTTTT
TRBV3-1/TRBV3-2	.	.	TRBJ1-1	CASSLNRASPPFF	TGTGCCAGCAGCCTAAACAGAGCATCTCCCCCTTTCTTT
TRBV6-6	.	.	TRBJ1-1	CASSSSGGRMNTEAFF	TGTGCCAGCAGTTCTTCTGGGGGGCGGATGAACACTGAAGCTTTCTTT
TRBV2	TRBD2	.	TRBJ2-5	CASRGGDWTQYF	TGTGCCAGCAGGGGGGGGGATTGGACCCAGTACTTC
TRBV27	TRBD1	.	TRBJ1-5	CASSRQGPQPQHF	TGTGCCAGCAGTAGACAGGGCCCTCAGCCCCAGCATTTT
TRBV15	TRBD1	.	TRBJ2-2	CATSFPRDRGLSFSTGELFF	TGTGCCACCAGCTTTCCCAGGGACAGGGGGCTTTCTTTTAGCACCGGGGAGCTGTTTTTT
TRBV19	.	.	TRBJ2-3	CASSIPWEGTDTQYF	TGTGCCAGTAGTATCCCCTGGGAGGGCACAGATACGCAGTATTTT
TRBV2	TRBD1	.	TRBJ1-2	CASSLTGSYGYTF	TGTGCCAGCAGCTTGACAGGGTCTTATGGCTACACCTTC
TRBV5-1	TRBD1	.	TRBJ2-2	CASSRDRGPITGELFF	TGCGCCAGCAGCCGGGACAGGGGACCGATCACCGGGGAGCTGTTTTTT
TRBV6-5	TRBD1	once	TRBJ1-1	CASTGAGGIEAFF	TGTGCCAGCACGGGGGCAGGGGGTATTGAAGCTTTCTTT